This passage covers 8 T cell receptor beta chains from one sample sequenced in a study of immune heterogeneity within non-small cell lung tumors. Multiplex PCR was performed with 32 V and 13 J primers, and it amplified TCR beta CDR3. TCRdb analysed the multiplex PCR reads with MiXCR anew, one entry per CDR3 protein. The sample carries 4,500 or so distinct CDR3 sequences, approximately 30% recorded once. Template input was genomic DNA from bulk tumor (around 630 ng per sample). Several biopsies per primary tumor were taken during surgery, spaced as far apart as possible. The study cohort was described as untreated, and its members had newly diagnosed non-small cell lung cancer. They went on to have curative surgery. Sequenced sample: lung tumor tissue. The origin of the receptors is a woman in her forties or fifties with non-small cell lung cancer.

On this clonotype itself: At one end, the junction sequence differs from germline, possibly due to a read error. This rearrangement joins TRBV28 to TRBJ2-7; D is unresolved. The CDR3 is 13 residues long. Per germline, CDR1 MDHEN and CDR2 SYDVKM. The CDR3 sequence is CTSSLYVSYEQYF. The CDR3 nucleotides read TGTACCAGCAGTTTATATGTTTCCTACGAGCAGTACTTC.

This clonotype turned up a few times. A junction boundary mismatches the germline segment, possibly from a read error. The rearrangement joins TRBV5-6 to TRBJ2-5, with unresolved D. This CDR3 comprises 14 residues. The germline CDR1 and CDR2 sequences are SGHDT and YYEEEE. The CDR3: CASSFWGMEETQCF. The CDR3 DNA follows: TGTGCCAGCAGCTTCTGGGGTATGGAAGAGACCCAGTGCTTC.

By share, this clonotype ranks as medium-sized (0.01 to 0.1%). The chain employs TRBV30 and TRBJ1-2; D gene uncertain. The CDR3 loop spans 14 amino acids. In germline, CDR1 is GTSNPN, CDR2 SVGIG (reference sequence). The ends were cut back, 0 bases at V and 7 bases at J, with 15 bases in the middle. The CDR3 region is CAWSVSLGDVGYTF. For the CDR3, the DNA is TGTGCCTGGAGTGTGAGTTTGGGTGACGTTGGCTACACCTTC.

This clonotype is classed as medium-sized (0.01 to 0.1%). The J gene is TRBJ2-3, the V gene TRBV10-3; 12 positions agree with TRBD1. Unmatched junction bases numbered 6, after V lost 6 bases and J lost 2 bases. The CDR3 totals 16 residues. Germline values: CDR1 ENHRY, CDR2 SYGVKD. In DNA form, the CDR3 reads TGTGCCATCAGCCTGGGGGACAGGGGGCTCACAGATACGCAGTATTTT. It yields the protein CAISLGDRGLTDTQYF.

This clonotype was found a few times. The chain couples TRBV6-1 to TRBJ2-7, with D perhaps TRBD1 or TRBD2 (5 bases each). Trimming removed 5 bases from V and 6 bases from J, with 11 bases in between. The CDR3 is 12 residues long. The germline V gene has CDR1 MNHNS and CDR2 SASEGT. The CDR3 nucleotides read TGTGCCAGCAGTCCTGGGGGTGGCGAGCAGTACTTC. Protein sequence: CASSPGGGEQYF.

In its sample, this clonotype is medium-sized. The chain uses TRBV27 and TRBJ2-2; D remains ambiguous. The CDR3 spans 15 residues. Trimming left V 5 bases short and J 5 bases short, with 15 bases between. The germline gives CDR1 MNHEY, CDR2 SMNVEV (reference sequence). CDR3 sequence reads: CASSPAVGNTGELFF. CDR3 DNA sequence: TGTGCCAGCAGTCCCGCGGTAGGCAATACCGGGGAGCTGTTTTTT.

By proportion, this clonotype is medium-sized. The rearrangement links TRBV9 to TRBJ2-2; 9 bases line up with TRBD2. The CDR3 covers 17 residues. V trimming: 0 bases; J trimming: 6 bases; junction bases outside the gene matches: 9. Germline CDR1 and CDR2: SGDLS and YYNGEE. CDR3: CASSVEAGGPSSGELFF. CDR3 sequence (DNA): TGTGCCAGCAGCGTAGAGGCGGGGGGGCCGTCATCCGGGGAGCTGTTTTTT. The entire variable domain, with the rest obtained from reference TRBV9 and TRBJ2-2, is as follows: DSGVTQTPKHLITATGQRVTLRCSPRSGDLSVYWYQQSLDQGLQFLIQYYNGEERAKGNILERFSAQQFPDLHSELNLSSLELGDSALYFCASSVEAGGPSSGELFFGEGSRLTVL.

This rearrangement joins TRBV19 to TRBJ2-7; TRBD1 matches 7 bases. The CDR3 is 13 amino acids. The V gene end was trimmed by 9 bases and the J gene end by 4 bases; junction bases not matched to a gene: 9. Germline values: CDR1 LNHDA, CDR2 SQIVND (reference sequence). CDR3 sequence: CASSDRTGYEQYF. The CDR3, as DNA: TGTGCCAGCTCGGACAGGACGGGATACGAGCAGTACTTC.